The 18 T cell receptor beta chains below were found in one sample sequenced in a study of blood T cell repertoires in COVID-19. Generated by immunoSEQ multiplex PCR, the TCRdb table keeps only in-frame clones and is missing some. The sample has approximately 250,000 clones; about 85% are singletons. What was sequenced was peripheral blood. The receptors here all came from a man aged 18 to 35 with active or convalescent COVID-19.

The rearrangement links TRBV7-9 to TRBJ2-7; D perhaps matches TRBD2 (6 bases). The V end lost 1 base, the J end lost 6 bases, and 16 bases lay between the germline ends. The CDR3 extends over 15 amino acids. Germline values: CDR1 SEHNR, CDR2 FQNEAQ (reference sequence). This chain's CDR3 is CASSLGAGSLGEQYF. CDR3 coding DNA: TGTGCCAGCAGCTTAGGGGCGGGATCCTTGGGCGAGCAGTACTTC.

The V and J genes are TRBV24-1 and TRBJ2-5, with a weak D call TRBD1 (7 bases). Trimming shortened V by 7 bases and J by 5 bases, and 13 bases separated the two germline ends. Per germline, CDR1 KGHDR and CDR2 SFDVKD. This CDR3 has 13 amino acids. The CDR3, as DNA: TGTGCCACCAGGGAGGGGGCTCAGGAGACCCAGTACTTC. Translating gives CATREGAQETQYF.

The V gene is TRBV2, the J gene TRBJ1-2; 8 bases align to TRBD1. The trim removed 2 bases at V and 4 bases at J, leaving 6 bases unmatched. This CDR3 has 15 residues. CDR1 and CDR2 from the germline V gene are SNHLY and FYNNEI. CDR3: CASSERGGQAYGYTF. CDR3 DNA sequence: TGTGCCAGCAGTGAAAGGGGGGGACAGGCCTATGGCTACACCTTC.

This rearrangement joins TRBV5-4 to TRBJ2-5; D remains unclear. CDR1 and CDR2 (germline): SGHNT, YYREEE (reference sequence). There are 14 residues in the CDR3. Trimming shortened V by 4 bases and J by 2 bases, and 12 bases separated the two germline ends. CDR3 sequence: CASSLDLEQETQYF. The CDR3, as DNA: TGTGCCAGCAGCCTAGATCTAGAACAAGAGACCCAGTACTTC.

The chain recombines TRBV9 with TRBJ2-1, with D uncertain. In germline, CDR1 is SGDLS, CDR2 YYNGEE. This CDR3 comprises 14 residues. V was clipped by 0 bases and J by 6 bases, with 10 bases between them. The chain's CDR3 is CASSVGPDTNEQFF. The CDR3 nucleotides read TGTGCCAGCAGCGTAGGGCCTGACACCAATGAGCAGTTCTTC. The full variable domain, its missing parts supplied by reference TRBV9 and TRBJ2-1, is DSGVTQTPKHLITATGQRVTLRCSPRSGDLSVYWYQQSLDQGLQFLIQYYNGEERAKGNILERFSAQQFPDLHSELNLSSLELGDSALYFCASSVGPDTNEQFFGPGTRLTVL.

V and J are TRBV25-1 and TRBJ2-1; 8 bases agree with TRBD2. Germline CDR1 and CDR2: MGHDK and SYGVNS. V shed 2 bases, J shed 5 bases, and the junction held 5 bases outside the gene matches. This CDR3 contains 15 residues. CDR3: CASSENGRVDNEQFF. The CDR3 nucleotides are TGTGCCAGCAGTGAAAACGGGAGGGTAGACAATGAGCAGTTCTTC.

The chain carries TRBV13 and TRBJ1-5, with 10 bases matching TRBD1. This CDR3 comprises 17 residues. The trim removed 2 bases at V and 1 base at J, leaving 5 bases unmatched. Per germline, CDR1 PRHDT and CDR2 FYEKMQ (reference sequence). DNA of the CDR3: TGTGCCAGCAGCTTATCGGGACAGGGGTGGAGCAATCAGCCCCAGCATTTT. Its translation is CASSLSGQGWSNQPQHF.

This chain connects TRBV11-2 to TRBJ1-2; 8 nucleotides agree with TRBD1. CDR1 and CDR2 (germline): SGHAT, FQNNGV. Trimming cost V 0 bases and J 2 bases; bases outside gene matches: 5. The CDR3 loop spans 16 amino acids. The CDR3, as DNA: TGTGCCAGCAGCTTAGACTCGCAGGGGGCCAACTATGGCTACACCTTC. Amino acids: CASSLDSQGANYGYTF.

The genes are TRBV6-4 and TRBJ2-1, with D possibly being TRBD2 (5 bases). Germline CDR1 and CDR2: MRHNA and SNTAGT. V lost 4 bases, J lost 6 bases, and 19 bases lay in between. CDR3 length equals 16 residues. As DNA, the CDR3 is TGTGCCAGCAGTGCCAACAGCGGCGAGGGCCGCAATGAGCAGTTCTTC. It encodes CASSANSGEGRNEQFF.

The rearrangement joins TRBV9 to TRBJ2-7; 11 positions match TRBD2. Germline V CDR1 and CDR2: SGDLS, YYNGEE. The V segment lost 2 bases and the J segment 5 bases; nucleotides outside the gene matches: 3. The CDR3 loop spans 14 amino acids. The CDR3 DNA sequence: TGTGCCAGCAGCGTCCTAGCGGGAGGCGACGAGCAGTACTTC. Translated: CASSVLAGGDEQYF.

The V gene is TRBV18, the J gene TRBJ1-2, with 7 bases fitting TRBD1. With 6 bases clipped from V and 7 bases from J, the junction kept 11 bases outside the gene matches. Germline V gives CDR1 KGHSH, CDR2 LQKENI. The length of the CDR3 is 14 residues. The CDR3 DNA reads as TGTGCCAGCTCGCCCGACGGACAGGCTACTGGCTACACCTTC. Protein sequence: CASSPDGQATGYTF.

The chain joins TRBV5-1 to TRBJ2-7, with D possibly matching TRBD2 (5 bases). V shed 0 bases and J shed 2 bases, with 12 bases lying between them. The germline V gene encodes CDR1 SGHRS and CDR2 YFSETQ. This CDR3 contains 15 residues. CDR3 sequence (DNA): TGCGCCAGCAGCTTGGCCGGGGAAAAAACCTACGAGCAGTACTTC. It specifies CASSLAGEKTYEQYF.

The chain uses TRBV9 and TRBJ2-3; D not resolved. The CDR3 sequence is 13 residues long. Trimming took 0 bases from V and 4 from J, leaving 6 bases between them. The germline gives CDR1 SGDLS, CDR2 YYNGEE. CDR3 in amino acids: CASSVDVSDTQYF. As DNA, the CDR3 is TGTGCCAGCAGCGTAGATGTATCAGATACGCAGTATTTT.

The genes are TRBV19 and TRBJ2-7, with 8 bases identical to TRBD1. The length of the CDR3 is 14 residues. V shed 5 bases and J 2 bases; nucleotides not matched to a gene: 5. Germline V CDR1 and CDR2: LNHDA, SQIVND (reference sequence). As DNA, the CDR3 is TGTGCCAGTAGTGTGGACAGGGATACCTACGAGCAGTACTTC. The encoded protein is CASSVDRDTYEQYF.

The genes are TRBV29-1 and TRBJ1-1, with unresolved D. Germline values: CDR1 SQVTM, CDR2 ANQGSEA. Deletions cut 4 bases from V and 1 base from J, with 7 bases between. The CDR3 is made up of 12 amino acids. The CDR3 protein is CSVGRENTEAFF. The CDR3 bases are TGCAGCGTTGGGAGGGAGAACACTGAAGCTTTCTTT.

This clone was seen only once. V gene TRBV5-1 combines with J gene TRBJ1-1; 7 nucleotides align to TRBD1. This CDR3 is built from 14 residues. J was trimmed by 7 bases and V by 0 bases; bases with no gene match: 6. Germline loops: CDR1 SGHRS, CDR2 YFSETQ. CDR3 amino acids: CASSLGQGFDEAFF. The CDR3 DNA reads as TGCGCCAGCAGCTTGGGACAGGGATTTGATGAAGCTTTCTTT.

The CDR3 loop is CASSFGGSQPQHF. The CDR3 region has the DNA TGTGCCAGCTCCTTCGGGGGAAGTCAGCCCCAGCATTTT. V is TRBV2 and J is TRBJ1-5; D is perhaps TRBD1 (5 bases). CDR1 is SNHLY and CDR2 is FYNNEI in the germline V gene. The CDR3 has 13 residues. V was shortened by 8 bases and J by 6 bases, with 14 bases between the two germline ends.

This rearrangement joins TRBV18 to TRBJ2-1, with a weak D call TRBD2 (6 bases). Trimming shortened V by 5 bases and J by 7 bases, and 12 bases separated the two germline ends. This CDR3 has 13 amino acids. Per the germline V gene, CDR1 is KGHSH and CDR2 is LQKENI. In DNA form, the CDR3 reads TGTGCCAGCTCAGCGGGGCTCAATAATGAGCAGTTCTTC. Translating gives CASSAGLNNEQFF.